Listed here are 8 T cell receptor beta chains from one sample, sequenced in a study of response to subunit inactivated influenza vaccine. Each CDR3 protein gets one entry after TCRdb re-called the RT-PCR reads with MiXCR. The sample has hundreds of thousands of distinct CDR3 sequences; 13% are singletons. Specimen: PBMCs from blood, collected roughly 6 weeks after vaccination. Receptors were obtained from a man in his fifties or sixties who received an inactivated influenza vaccine.

The chain uses TRBV5-1 and TRBJ1-2; D gene ambiguous. The V gene's germline CDR1 is SGHRS and CDR2 YFSETQ. Trimming cost V 7 bases and J 0 bases, with 10 bases left between them. The CDR3 covers 13 residues. The CDR3: CASRETANYGYTF. The CDR3 DNA follows: TGCGCCAGCCGAGAGACCGCTAACTATGGCTACACCTTC.

The chain carries TRBV6-5 and TRBJ1-2, with D unclear. The CDR3 covers 12 residues. The V gene lost 10 bases and the J gene lost 9 bases, with 18 bases spanning the gap. Germline-derived CDR1 and CDR2 are MNHEY and SVGAGI. As DNA, the CDR3 is TGTGCCACCGTACGGGATCCGCATAGCTACACCTTC. This sequence encodes CATVRDPHSYTF.

This clonotype was seen a few times. The chain recombines TRBV6-5 with TRBJ2-7; 7 bases are a match to TRBD1. CDR3 length: 18 residues. V was clipped by 0 bases and J by 3 bases; unmatched bases: 14. CDR1 and CDR2 from the germline V gene are MNHEY and SVGAGI. As DNA, the CDR3 is TGTGCCAGCAGTTACTCGTTTTGGCGACAGGGTGAAGGCTACGAGCAGTACTTC. It encodes CASSYSFWRQGEGYEQYF.

This clonotype was counted ten times or more. The chain joins TRBV5-5 to TRBJ2-2; D remains ambiguous. V lost 2 bases to trimming and J lost 5 bases, with 13 bases between them. Germline V gives CDR1 SGHKS, CDR2 YYEKEE (reference sequence). The CDR3 sequence is 15 residues long. CDR3 in DNA: TGTGCCAGCAGCTTAGTTGTATCAGGAACCGGGGAGCTGTTTTTT. Protein sequence: CASSLVVSGTGELFF. The full variable domain, with the rest looked up from reference TRBV5-5 and TRBJ2-2, is DAGVTQSPTHLIKTRGQQVTLRCSPISGHKSVSWYQQVLGQGPQFIFQYYEKEERGRGNFPDRFSARQFPNYSSELNVNALLLGDSALYLCASSLVVSGTGELFFGEGSRLTVL.

This chain uses TRBV6-5 with TRBJ2-3; unclear D gene. The V gene's germline CDR1 is MNHEY and CDR2 SVGAGI. Between the trimmed V and J ends, which lost 2 bases and 2 bases, there was a span of 8 bases. The CDR3 is 14 amino acids. CDR3 protein: CASSYIGPTDTQYF. DNA of the CDR3: TGTGCCAGCAGTTACATAGGTCCCACAGATACGCAGTATTTT.

In its sample, this clonotype was seen a few times. The V gene is TRBV4-3, the J gene TRBJ2-3; no reliable D call. The CDR3 extends over 17 amino acids. The V end lost 0 bases, the J end lost 1 base, and 14 bases lay between the germline ends. The V gene's germline CDR1 is LGHNA and CDR2 YSLEER. The CDR3 is CASSQDKVVFGTDTQYF. As DNA, the CDR3 is TGCGCCAGCAGCCAAGATAAGGTGGTCTTTGGCACAGATACGCAGTATTTT.

The chain combines TRBV4-3 with TRBJ2-3; TRBD2 matches at 14 bases. CDR3 size: 15 residues. The trim removed 5 bases at V and 4 bases at J, leaving 2 bases unmatched. Germline CDR1 reads LGHNA; CDR2 reads YSLEER. CDR3 protein: CASSAGLAGADTQYF. CDR3 coding DNA: TGCGCCAGCAGCGCGGGACTAGCGGGAGCAGATACGCAGTATTTT.

This chain joins TRBV4-2 and TRBJ1-2; 7 bases are shared with TRBD1. Germline-derived CDR1 and CDR2 are LGHNA and YNFKEQ. The trim removed 4 bases at V and 2 bases at J, leaving 7 bases unmatched. The CDR3 is made up of 15 amino acids. In DNA, the CDR3 is TGTGCCAGCAGCCCAGGGGGGCAAATGAACTATGGCTACACCTTC. It translates to CASSPGGQMNYGYTF.